Following are 22 T cell receptor beta chains from one sample sequenced in a study of cytomegalovirus exposure and HLA in healthy donors. Sequencing was performed with immunoSEQ multiplex PCR; in TCRdb, only in-frame clones are kept and a portion is missing. The sample consists of about 110,000 clones, 70% to 85% of them appearing once. The sequenced sample consisted of PBMCs. The receptors shown here come from a woman under 30 in good health and CMV-seronegative.

The chain is built from TRBV5-1 and TRBJ2-7, with a weak D call TRBD2 (5 bases). Germline V CDR1 and CDR2: SGHRS, YFSETQ. The CDR3 spans 15 residues. V was clipped by 0 bases and J by 4 bases, with 14 bases between them. CDR3 sequence reads: CASSLARGDFYEQYF. CDR3 DNA: TGCGCCAGCAGCTTGGCACGGGGAGACTTTTACGAGCAGTACTTC.

The V call is TRBV7-6, the J call TRBJ2-3; weak D call: TRBD2 (5 bases). Trimming left V 4 bases short and J 4 bases short, with 15 bases between. Germline loops: CDR1 SGHVS, CDR2 FNYEAQ. The CDR3 loop spans 15 amino acids. The CDR3, as DNA: TGTGCCAGCAGCTCGAAGATCGGGGAATCAGATACGCAGTATTTT. Residues: CASSSKIGESDTQYF.

The chain has TRBV11-2 and TRBJ1-5, with D possibly TRBD1 on 6 matching bases. Trimming took off 3 bases at V and 5 bases at J, with 14 bases between the two ends. This CDR3 has 15 amino acids. Germline CDR1 is SGHAT and CDR2 is FQNNGV. The CDR3 spells CASSFSPDSHQPQHF. The DNA of the CDR3 is TGTGCCAGCAGCTTCTCCCCGGACAGCCATCAGCCCCAGCATTTT.

This clone showed up many times. This chain joins TRBV2 and TRBJ2-7; D perhaps matches TRBD2 (6 bases). The CDR3 length is 15 residues. Germline V CDR1 and CDR2: SNHLY, FYNNEI. Between the trimmed V and J ends, which lost 3 bases and 0 bases, there was a span of 12 bases. The CDR3: CASSDLATLSYEQYF. CDR3 in DNA: TGTGCCAGCAGTGATCTAGCGACCCTCTCCTACGAGCAGTACTTC.

The V call is TRBV10-3, the J call TRBJ1-2; D is perhaps TRBD1 (6 bases). Germline V gives CDR1 ENHRY, CDR2 SYGVKD. V lost 8 bases and J 4 bases, leaving 8 bases between the germline ends. This CDR3 has 11 amino acids. The CDR3 coding sequence is TGTGCCATCGGGGGCCTCTATGGCTACACCTTC. Encoded protein: CAIGGLYGYTF.

This clone was detected once. The DNA of the CDR3 is TGTGCCAGCAGGCCTCTAGGGGATGAAAAACTGTTTTTT. Protein: CASRPLGDEKLFF. The chain uses TRBV5-4 and TRBJ1-4; tentative D call: TRBD1 (5 bases). Germline V CDR1 and CDR2: SGHNT, YYREEE (reference sequence). The CDR3 runs to 13 residues. Trimming took off 5 bases at V and 6 bases at J, with 11 bases between the two ends.

The chain employs TRBV6-5 and TRBJ1-1; possible D gene TRBD1, 5 bases. Germline CDR1 reads MNHEY; CDR2 reads SVGAGI. The ends were cut back, 5 bases at V and 2 bases at J, with 9 bases in the middle. The CDR3 is 13 residues long. The CDR3 is CASSIQDNTEAFF. CDR3 coding DNA: TGTGCCAGCAGTATACAGGATAACACTGAAGCTTTCTTT.

V and J are TRBV28 and TRBJ2-7; the match to TRBD2 covers 12 bases. Germline V gene data show CDR1 as MDHEN and CDR2 as SYDVKM. Unmatched junction bases numbered 8, after V lost 5 bases and J lost 3 bases. CDR3 size: 16 residues. The CDR3: CASSLGLAGRFYEQYF. The DNA for the CDR3 is TGTGCCAGCAGTCTCGGACTAGCGGGGAGGTTCTACGAGCAGTACTTC.

The J gene is TRBJ2-7, the V gene TRBV27; 9 bases align to TRBD1. Germline CDR1 and CDR2: MNHEY and SMNVEV (reference sequence). This CDR3 comprises 13 residues. J gave up 5 bases and V 5 bases, and 4 bases lay outside the gene matches. This chain's CDR3 is CASSPRTGDEQYF. The CDR3 DNA reads TGTGCCAGCAGTCCCCGGACAGGGGACGAGCAGTACTTC.

This clone was detected only once. The rearrangement uses TRBV19 and TRBJ1-1; 7 bases map to TRBD1. The germline V gene encodes CDR1 LNHDA and CDR2 SQIVND (reference sequence). With 3 bases clipped from V and 7 bases from J, the junction kept 17 bases outside the gene matches. This CDR3 is 17 amino acids long. CDR3 region: CASSIPLDRVPRGEAFF. The CDR3 DNA follows: TGTGCCAGTAGTATCCCCCTCGACAGGGTCCCTCGCGGTGAAGCTTTCTTT. Combining the CDR3 with reference TRBV19 and TRBJ1-1 gives the whole variable domain DGGITQSPKYLFRKEGQNVTLSCEQNLNHDAMYWYRQDPGQGLRLIYYSQIVNDFQKGDIAEGYSVSREKKESFPLTVTSAQKNPTAFYLCASSIPLDRVPRGEAFFGQGTRLTVV.

This chain connects TRBV6-5 to TRBJ2-7; D unclear. The CDR3 totals 14 residues. Trimming took off 0 bases at V and 0 bases at J, with 6 bases between the two ends. The germline CDR1 and CDR2 sequences are MNHEY and SVGAGI. The CDR3 region is CASSYSSYSYEQYF. DNA of the CDR3: TGTGCCAGCAGTTACTCCAGTTACTCCTACGAGCAGTACTTC.

This clone appeared a few times. This chain connects TRBV23-1 to TRBJ1-2; D unclear. TRBV23-1 is an ORF, with its function uncertain. V gave up 6 bases and J gave up 8 bases, with 16 bases separating them. The length of the CDR3 is 13 residues. The CDR3 DNA reads as TGCGCCAGCAGCCCTGGCTCCTTGAGGGGCTACACCTTC. Translation: CASSPGSLRGYTF.

The chain uses TRBV4-1 and TRBJ1-5, with D perhaps TRBD1 (5 bases). Looked up from germline, CDR1 is MGHRA and CDR2 is YSYEKL. Trimming removed 1 base from V and 1 base from J, with 8 bases in between. The CDR3 totals 15 residues. The CDR3 DNA is TGCGCCAGCAGCCAAGGGGGACTGAGCAATCAGCCCCAGCATTTT. Translated, it gives CASSQGGLSNQPQHF.

The chain has TRBV9 and TRBJ2-3; D is unresolved. V was shortened by 4 bases and J by 0 bases, with 6 bases between the two germline ends. This CDR3 contains 13 residues. The germline V gene encodes CDR1 SGDLS and CDR2 YYNGEE. CDR3 sequence reads: CASSPLSTDTQYF. The CDR3, as DNA: TGTGCCAGCAGCCCCCTGAGCACAGATACGCAGTATTTT.

This clone was counted a single time. The CDR3 is CASSRQGTNYGYTF. In nucleotides, the CDR3 is TGTGCCAGCAGTAGACAGGGAACTAACTATGGCTACACCTTC. The chain recombines TRBV2 with TRBJ1-2, with TRBD1 matching over 7 bases. This CDR3 spans 14 amino acids. Trimming removed 5 bases from V and 0 bases from J; junction bases left unmatched: 3. The V gene's germline CDR1 is SNHLY and CDR2 FYNNEI.

V and J are TRBV7-9 and TRBJ1-5; D not certain. V lost 5 bases, J lost 2 bases, and 19 bases lay in between. The CDR3 totals 17 residues. Looked up from germline, CDR1 is SEHNR and CDR2 is FQNEAQ (reference sequence). CDR3 loop: CASSQYGSELGNQPQHF. The CDR3 region has the DNA TGTGCCAGCAGCCAATACGGGTCGGAACTTGGCAATCAGCCCCAGCATTTT.

This clone is a singleton in its sample. V gene TRBV7-9 combines with J gene TRBJ2-3, with a possible D match to TRBD2 (5 bases). The CDR3 consists of 15 residues. V lost 5 bases and J lost 1, with 13 bases in between. CDR1 is SEHNR, CDR2 FQNEAQ, per germline (reference sequence). DNA of the CDR3: TGTGCCAGCAGCCAAGGTGGACTCGGCACAGATACGCAGTATTTT. Protein product: CASSQGGLGTDTQYF.

The V call is TRBV2, the J call TRBJ2-5, with 8 bases lining up with TRBD1. V lost 6 bases and J lost 2; bases outside the gene matches: 5. Germline V gene sequence: CDR1 SNHLY, CDR2 FYNNEI. CDR3 size: 14 residues. CDR3 region: CASRRTGRQETQYF. DNA for the CDR3: TGTGCCAGCAGGCGGACAGGGCGGCAAGAGACCCAGTACTTC.

The chain links TRBV7-9 to TRBJ1-2; D perhaps matches TRBD1 (5 bases). CDR3 length equals 11 residues. The V gene lost 3 bases and the J gene lost 10 bases, with 9 bases spanning the gap. CDR1 is SEHNR and CDR2 is FQNEAQ in the germline V gene (reference sequence). The CDR3 region is CASSFTGDYTF. CDR3 coding DNA: TGTGCCAGCAGCTTTACAGGTGACTACACCTTC.

This clone was counted a few times. Other DNA sequences in the sample encode the same CDR3. The J gene is TRBJ1-2, the V gene TRBV18; 7 nucleotides match TRBD1. Germline V gives CDR1 KGHSH, CDR2 LQKENI. CDR3 length: 13 residues. V lost 3 bases to trimming and J lost 4 bases; unmatched junction nucleotides: 2. The CDR3 spells CASSPDRSYGYTF. CDR3 in DNA: TGTGCCAGCTCACCGGACAGGTCCTATGGCTACACCTTC.

The rearrangement uses TRBV19 and TRBJ2-3, with D tentatively TRBD2 (7 bases). Between the trimmed V and J ends, which lost 4 bases and 4 bases, there was a span of 15 bases. Germline V CDR1 and CDR2: LNHDA, SQIVND (reference sequence). The CDR3 spans 15 residues. CDR3: CASSKAGASADTQYF. The CDR3 DNA reads as TGTGCCAGTAGTAAGGCGGGGGCTAGCGCAGATACGCAGTATTTT.

The V gene is TRBV6-1, the J gene TRBJ1-4; 10 bases fit TRBD1. The CDR3 consists of 15 residues. J gave up 6 bases and V 2 bases, and 3 bases lay outside the gene matches. Germline V CDR1 and CDR2: MNHNS, SASEGT. The CDR3 here is CASSEWGQGYEKLFF. The DNA for the CDR3 is TGTGCCAGCAGTGAATGGGGACAGGGGTATGAAAAACTGTTTTTT.